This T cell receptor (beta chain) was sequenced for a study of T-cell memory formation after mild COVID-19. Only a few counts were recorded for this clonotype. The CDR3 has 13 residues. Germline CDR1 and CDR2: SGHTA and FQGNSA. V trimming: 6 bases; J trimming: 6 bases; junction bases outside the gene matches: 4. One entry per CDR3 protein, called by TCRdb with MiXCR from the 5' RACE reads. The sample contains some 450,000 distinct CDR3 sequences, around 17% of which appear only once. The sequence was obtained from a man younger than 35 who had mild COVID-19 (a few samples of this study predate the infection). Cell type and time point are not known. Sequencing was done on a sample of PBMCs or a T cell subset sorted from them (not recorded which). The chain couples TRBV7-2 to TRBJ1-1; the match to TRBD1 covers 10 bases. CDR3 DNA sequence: TGTGCCAGCAGGGGACAGGGGAGGGCTGAAGCTTTCTTT. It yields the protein CASRGQGRAEAFF.